The clone carrying this T cell receptor beta chain occurred many times. Its antigen is not known. MiXCR, run by TCRdb on the RT-PCR reads, gives a single entry per CDR3 protein. The sample yields 150,000 to 200,000 distinct CDR3 sequences, around 10% seen once. This sample stems from a study of response to subunit inactivated influenza vaccine. Study-wide results and limits: Authors suggested each seasonal influenza vaccination recruits few new T cells.

The sequence was collected from a man aged 50-75 years who received an inactivated influenza vaccine. The sample in question was CD8+ T cells sorted from PBMCs, obtained 23 to 25 months after vaccination.

The CDR3, as DNA: TGCGCCAGCAGCTTGGAGGAGCAGGGTCTTCACTACGAGCAGTACTTC. It is translated as CASSLEEQGLHYEQYF. The chain combines TRBV5-1 with TRBJ2-7, with D possibly TRBD1 on 5 matching bases. The V and J ends lost 0 bases and 3 bases respectively, with 16 bases between them. The CDR3 consists of 16 residues. The germline V gene has CDR1 SGHRS and CDR2 YFSETQ.